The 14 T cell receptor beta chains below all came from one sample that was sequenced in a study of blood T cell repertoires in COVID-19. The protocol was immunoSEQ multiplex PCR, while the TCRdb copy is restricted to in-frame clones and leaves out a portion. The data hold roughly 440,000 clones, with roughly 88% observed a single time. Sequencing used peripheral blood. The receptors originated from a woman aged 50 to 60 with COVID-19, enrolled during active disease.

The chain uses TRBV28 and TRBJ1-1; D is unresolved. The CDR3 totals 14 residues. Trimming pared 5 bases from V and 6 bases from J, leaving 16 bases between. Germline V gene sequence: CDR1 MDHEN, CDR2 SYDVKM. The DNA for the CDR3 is TGTGCCAGCAGTCGGGATGATGGTTGGCCTGAAGCTTTCTTT. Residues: CASSRDDGWPEAFF.

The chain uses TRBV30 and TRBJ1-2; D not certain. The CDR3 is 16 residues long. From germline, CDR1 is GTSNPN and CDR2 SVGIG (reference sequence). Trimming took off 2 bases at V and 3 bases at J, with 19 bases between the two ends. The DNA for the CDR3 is TGTGCCTGGAGTCGGAACCTGCTGACACACGACTATGGCTACACCTTC. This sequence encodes CAWSRNLLTHDYGYTF.

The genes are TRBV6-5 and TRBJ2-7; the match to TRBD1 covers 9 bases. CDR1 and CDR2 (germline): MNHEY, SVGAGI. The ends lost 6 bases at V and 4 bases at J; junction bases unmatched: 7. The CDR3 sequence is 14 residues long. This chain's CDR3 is CASRTGTGIYEQYF. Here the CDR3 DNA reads TGTGCCAGCAGGACAGGGACAGGGATATACGAGCAGTACTTC.

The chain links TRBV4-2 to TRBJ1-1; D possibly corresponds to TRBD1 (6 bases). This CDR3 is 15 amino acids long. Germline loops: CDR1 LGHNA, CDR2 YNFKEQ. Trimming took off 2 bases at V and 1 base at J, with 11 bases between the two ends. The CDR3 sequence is CASSQSHRANTEAFF. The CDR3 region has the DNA TGTGCCAGCAGCCAAAGCCACAGGGCGAACACTGAAGCTTTCTTT.

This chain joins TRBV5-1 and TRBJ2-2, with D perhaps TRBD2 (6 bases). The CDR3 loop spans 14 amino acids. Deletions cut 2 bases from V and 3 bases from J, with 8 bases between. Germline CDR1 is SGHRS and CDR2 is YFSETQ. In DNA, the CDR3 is TGCGCCAGCAGCTTCGGGGAGGACACCGGGGAGCTGTTTTTT. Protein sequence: CASSFGEDTGELFF.

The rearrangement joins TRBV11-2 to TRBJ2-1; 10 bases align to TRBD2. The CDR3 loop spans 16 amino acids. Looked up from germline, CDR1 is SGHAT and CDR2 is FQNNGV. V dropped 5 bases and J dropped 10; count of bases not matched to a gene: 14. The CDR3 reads CASSLLAGGDIGEQFF. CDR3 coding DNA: TGTGCCAGCAGCCTTTTAGCGGGGGGCGATATAGGAGAGCAGTTCTTC. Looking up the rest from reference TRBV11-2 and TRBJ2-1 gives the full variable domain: EAGVAQSPRYKIIEKRQSVAFWCNPISGHATLYWYQQILGQGPKLLIQFQNNGVVDDSQLPKDRFSAERLKGVDSTLKIQPAKLEDSAVYLCASSLLAGGDIGEQFFGPGTRLTVL.

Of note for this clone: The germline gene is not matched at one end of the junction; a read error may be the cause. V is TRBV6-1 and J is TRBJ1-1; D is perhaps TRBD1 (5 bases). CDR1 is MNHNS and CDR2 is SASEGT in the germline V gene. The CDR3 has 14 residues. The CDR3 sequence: CASSEGGVNAEAFF. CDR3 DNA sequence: TGTGCCAGCAGTGAGGGGGGAGTGAACGCTGAAGCTTTCTTT.

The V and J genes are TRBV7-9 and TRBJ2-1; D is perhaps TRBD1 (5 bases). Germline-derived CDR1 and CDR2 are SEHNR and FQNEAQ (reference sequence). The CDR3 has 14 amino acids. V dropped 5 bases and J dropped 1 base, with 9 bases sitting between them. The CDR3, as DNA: TGTGCCAGCAGCACAACAGGTTCCTACAATGAGCAGTTCTTC. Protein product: CASSTTGSYNEQFF.

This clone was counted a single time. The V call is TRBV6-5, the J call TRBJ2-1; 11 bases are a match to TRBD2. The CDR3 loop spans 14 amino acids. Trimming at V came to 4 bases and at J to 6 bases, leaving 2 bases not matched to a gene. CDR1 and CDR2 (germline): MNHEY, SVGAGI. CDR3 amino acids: CASSFGLAGNEQFF. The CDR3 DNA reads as TGTGCCAGCAGTTTCGGACTAGCGGGCAATGAGCAGTTCTTC.

CDR3 sequence reads: CASSPLQGKQPQHF. For the CDR3, the DNA is TGTGCCAGCTCACCGTTACAGGGGAAACAGCCCCAGCATTTT. The J gene is TRBJ1-5, the V gene TRBV18, with 7 bases matching TRBD1. The V and J ends lost 3 bases and 7 bases, in that order; junction bases with no gene match: 6. The CDR3 is 14 residues long. Germline CDR1 reads KGHSH; CDR2 reads LQKENI.

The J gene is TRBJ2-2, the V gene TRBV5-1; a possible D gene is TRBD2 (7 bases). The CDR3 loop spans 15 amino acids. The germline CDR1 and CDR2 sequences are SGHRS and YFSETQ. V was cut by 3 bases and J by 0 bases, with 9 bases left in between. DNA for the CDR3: TGCGCCAGCAGCTCGGGGGGCCCGAACACCGGGGAGCTGTTTTTT. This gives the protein CASSSGGPNTGELFF.

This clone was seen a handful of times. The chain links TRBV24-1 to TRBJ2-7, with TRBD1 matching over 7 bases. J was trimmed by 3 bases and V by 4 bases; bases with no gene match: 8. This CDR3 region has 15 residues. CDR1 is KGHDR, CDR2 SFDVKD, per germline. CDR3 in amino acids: CATSDGDRRYYEQYF. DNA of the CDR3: TGTGCCACCAGTGACGGGGACAGACGATACTACGAGCAGTACTTC.

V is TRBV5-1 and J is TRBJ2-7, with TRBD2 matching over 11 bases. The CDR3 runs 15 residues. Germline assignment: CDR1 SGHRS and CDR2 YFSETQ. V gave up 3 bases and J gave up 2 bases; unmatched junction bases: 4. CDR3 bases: TGCGCCAGCAGCTGGCTAGCGGGGGGTGCCTACGAGCAGTACTTC. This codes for CASSWLAGGAYEQYF. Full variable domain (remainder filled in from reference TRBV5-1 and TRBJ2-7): KAGVTQTPRYLIKTRGQQVTLSCSPISGHRSVSWYQQTPGQGLQFLFEYFSETQRNKGNFPGRFSGRQFSNSRSEMNVSTLELGDSALYLCASSWLAGGAYEQYFGPGTRLTVT.

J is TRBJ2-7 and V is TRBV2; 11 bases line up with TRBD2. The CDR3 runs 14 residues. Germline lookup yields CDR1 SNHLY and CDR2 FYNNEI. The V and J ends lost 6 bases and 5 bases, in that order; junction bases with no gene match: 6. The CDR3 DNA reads TGTGCCAGCAGGGGGGGACTAGCGGTCGACGAGCAGTACTTC. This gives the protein CASRGGLAVDEQYF.